The clone carrying this T cell receptor beta chain was counted between two and nine times. From germline, CDR1 is KGHSH and CDR2 LQKENI. CDR3 length equals 14 residues. V lost 2 bases and J 5 bases, leaving 13 bases between the germline ends. This sample is part of a study of cytomegalovirus exposure and HLA in healthy donors. The PCR had 60 Vbeta and 13 Jbeta primers. Repertoires were generated with immunoSEQ multiplex PCR, while TCRdb's copy carries only in-frame clones and drops some. The table includes more than 80,000 clones, 78% detected once. The chain employs TRBV18 and TRBJ2-7; D is possibly TRBD2 (5 bases). This TCR came from a woman aged 40 to 49 in good health and CMV-seropositive. Sequenced material: PBMCs. CDR3 nucleotide sequence: TGTGCCAGCTCACCAGGGAGCGCGAACCACGAGCAGTACTTC. Protein product: CASSPGSANHEQYF.